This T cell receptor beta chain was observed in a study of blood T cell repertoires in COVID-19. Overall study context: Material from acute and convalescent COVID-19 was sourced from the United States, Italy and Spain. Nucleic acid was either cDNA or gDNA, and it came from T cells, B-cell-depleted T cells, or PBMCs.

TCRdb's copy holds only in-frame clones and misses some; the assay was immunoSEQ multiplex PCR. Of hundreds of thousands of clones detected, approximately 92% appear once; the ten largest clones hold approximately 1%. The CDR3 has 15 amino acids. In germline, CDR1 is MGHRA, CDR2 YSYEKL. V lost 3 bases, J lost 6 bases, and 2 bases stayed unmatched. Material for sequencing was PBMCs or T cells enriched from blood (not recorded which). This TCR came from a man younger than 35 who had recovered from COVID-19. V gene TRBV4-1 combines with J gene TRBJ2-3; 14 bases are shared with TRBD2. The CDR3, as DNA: TGCGCCAGCAGCCACCGACTAGCGGGGGGGGATACGCAGTATTTT. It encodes CASSHRLAGGDTQYF.